This is a list of T cell receptor beta chains from one sample in a study of CD8 T cells in Susac syndrome. In TCRdb, the immunoSEQ multiplex PCR reads were re-called with MiXCR into one record per CDR3 protein. The table shows 110,000 or so distinct CDR3 sequences, with about 92% occurring only once. Sample: CD4+ T cells from PBMCs. The origin of the receptors is a human donor with multiple sclerosis. CDR3s include the opening cysteine and the closing phenylalanine or tryptophan. The D gene is left open where the match is weak. Clone size is given for some rows only: seen once, a few or many times, or a class if the clone is expanded.

>TRBJ1-5|TRBV6-5|-|-
TGTGCCAGTGCCACCTGGGACAAGCGCAATCAGCCCCAGCATTTT
CASATWDKRNQPQHF
>TRBJ1-6|TRBV7-9|-|-
TGTGCCAGCAGCTTCGGGACTATTAATTCACCCCTCCACTTT
CASSFGTINSPLHF
>TRBJ1-2|TRBV30|-|TRBD1
TGTGCCTGGTTCGGGCGACAGGGGGCTCGCGGCTACACCTTC
CAWFGRQGARGYTF
>TRBJ1-1|TRBV30|-|-
TGTGCCTGGAGAGCTGCCACTGAAGCTTTCTTT
CAWRAATEAFF
>TRBJ2-2|TRBV7-2|-|-
TGTGCCAGCAGCCCCCGGATGAGGGATAGTGGCGGGGAGCTGTTTTTT
CASSPRMRDSGGELFF
>TRBJ1-1|TRBV6-1|-|TRBD1
TGTGCCAGCGGGGAGGGGGCGAGTTGGAGCACTGAAGCTTTCTTT
CASGEGASWSTEAFF
>TRBJ1-3|TRBV7-2|-|-
TGTGCCAGCAGCTTCCTAGAAGGGGGAAACACCATATATTTT
CASSFLEGGNTIYF
>TRBJ2-1|TRBV7-3|-|-
TGTGCCAGCAGCCCCACGTACGGGGCCTACAATGAGCAGTTCTTC
CASSPTYGAYNEQFF
>TRBJ1-6|TRBV6-1|-|-
TGTGCCAGCAGGAGAAGGGGAGCTCGTCACAATTCACCCCTCCACTTT
CASRRRGARHNSPLHF
>TRBJ2-2|TRBV28|-|TRBD1
TGTGCCAGCAAGGGGACAGGGATTGGTTCCGGGGAGCTGTTTTTT
CASKGTGIGSGELFF
>TRBJ2-1|TRBV28|-|-
TGTGCCAGCAGACCCCAGGAGAATGAGCAGTTCTTC
CASRPQENEQFF
>TRBJ1-4|TRBV29-1|-|-
TGCAGCGCTTCGGGGAATGAAAAACTGTTTTTT
CSASGNEKLFF
>TRBJ2-7|TRBV6-5|-|TRBD1
TGTGCCAGCAGTTACGGACAGGTTTTCTACGAGCAGTACTTC
CASSYGQVFYEQYF
>TRBJ2-1|TRBV24-1|-|-
TGTGCCACCAGTGCCCGACTAGTATCGTTCAATGAGCAGTTCTTC
CATSARLVSFNEQFF
>TRBJ1-4|TRBV4-1|-|-
TGCGCCAGCAGCCAAGGGATGGAAAAACTGTTTTTT
CASSQGMEKLFF
>TRBJ1-1|TRBV5-1|-|-
TGCGCCAGCAGTACCTCTCCACAGGGAACAGCTGAAGCTTTCTTT
CASSTSPQGTAEAFF
>TRBJ2-3|TRBV6-4|-|-
TGTGCCAGCAGTGACTCGTATACGCAGTATTTT
CASSDSYTQYF
>TRBJ2-6|TRBV6-1|-|-
TGTGCCAGCACCTACAGGACAGATCGTGGGGGGGCCAACGTCCTGACTTTC
CASTYRTDRGGANVLTF
>TRBJ1-5|TRBV2|-|TRBD1
TGTGCCAGCCGGGGGACAGCGAGCAATCAGCCCCAGCATTTT
CASRGTASNQPQHF
>TRBJ1-5|TRBV19|-|-
TGTGCCAGTATCAGGACAGTAGGCAATCAGCCCCAGCATTTT
CASIRTVGNQPQHF
>TRBJ2-2|TRBV7-9|-|-
TGTGCCAGCAGCTTATCGTCTCACGGGGAGCTGTTTTTT
CASSLSSHGELFF
>TRBJ2-3|TRBV5-1|-|TRBD2
TGCGCCAGCAGCTCCCGTAAGACTAGCGGGGGCACAGATACGCAGTATTTT
CASSSRKTSGGTDTQYF
>TRBJ1-2|TRBV30|-|TRBD1
TGTGCCTGGAGTACAGGGGGAGGCTACACCTTC
CAWSTGGGYTF
>TRBJ1-6|TRBV24-1|once|-
TGTGCCACCAGTGAGCAGGGATATAATTCACCCCTCCACTTT
CATSEQGYNSPLHF
>TRBJ1-1|TRBV5-1|-|TRBD1
TGCGCCAGCAGCTTGGGGTCCGGGACAGGGAGGACTGAAGCTTTCTTT
CASSLGSGTGRTEAFF
>TRBJ2-5|TRBV6-2/TRBV6-3|-|-
TGTGCCAGCAGTTACAGGGAGACCCAGTACTTC
CASSYRETQYF
>TRBJ1-5|TRBV5-4|few|TRBD1
TGTGCCAGCTCGACAGGGGGGAATCAGCCCCAGCATTTT
CASSTGGNQPQHF
>TRBJ1-4|TRBV7-2|-|TRBD1
TGTGCCAGCAGCCAGGACAGGGCGGCTGAAAAACTGTTTTTT
CASSQDRAAEKLFF
>TRBJ1-6|TRBV7-8|-|TRBD1
TGTGCCAGCAGCGTGTACAGGGGGAGAAGGTCACCCCTCCACTTT
CASSVYRGRRSPLHF
>TRBJ1-6|TRBV5-1|-|-
TGCGCCAGCAGCTTGGTTGGTATCCGCTCGGATAATTCACCCCTCCACTTT
CASSLVGIRSDNSPLHF
>TRBJ2-5|TRBV29-1|-|TRBD2
TGCAGCGCAAGGACTAGCGGGGGGTTATGGGAGACCCAGTACTTC
CSARTSGGLWETQYF
>TRBJ1-1|TRBV28|-|-
TGTGCCAGCTTATTACAGGGAAACACTGAAGCTTTCTTT
CASLLQGNTEAFF
>TRBJ1-1|TRBV9|once|-
TGTGCCAGCAGCGTGGAAGGGTTAGGTACTGAAGCTTTCTTT
CASSVEGLGTEAFF
>TRBJ2-2|TRBV5-4|-|TRBD2
TGTGCCAGCAGCTCGCCCGGTGGGGAGGGCGTCGGGGAGCTGTTTTTT
CASSSPGGEGVGELFF
>TRBJ2-3|TRBV4-3|-|TRBD1
TGCGCCAGCAGCCAAGATATTAGAGACAGGGGATGGAGTACGCAGTATTTT
CASSQDIRDRGWSTQYF
>TRBJ1-2|TRBV20-1|-|-
TGCAGTGCCATAGCCGGAGGGGGTGGCTACACCTTC
CSAIAGGGGYTF
>TRBJ1-1|TRBV19|-|-
TGTGCCAGTATGATCTCCAACTGGGGCTACACTGAAGCTTTCTTT
CASMISNWGYTEAFF
>TRBJ1-3|TRBV30|-|TRBD1
TGTGCCTGGAGTTCCGGGACAGGGGGTTTGGGAAACACCATATATTTT
CAWSSGTGGLGNTIYF
>TRBJ1-2|TRBV20-1|-|TRBD1
TGCAGTGCTAGAGGACAGGGGCAGCGAGGCTACACCTTC
CSARGQGQRGYTF
>TRBJ1-2|TRBV30|-|TRBD1
TGTGCCTGGAGTACAGGGGGCTATGGCTACACCTTC
CAWSTGGYGYTF
>TRBJ1-2|TRBV20-1|-|-
TGCAGTGCTAGAGCCCGCGACAGAATCCTTGGCTACACCTTC
CSARARDRILGYTF
>TRBJ2-1|TRBV9|-|-
TGTGCCAGCAGCGTAGTCCCAGCCAGCTCCTACAATGAGCAGTTCTTC
CASSVVPASSYNEQFF
>TRBJ1-2|TRBV19|-|TRBD1
TGTGCCAGTAGTATAGATGGGACAGGGAAGTATGGCTACACCTTC
CASSIDGTGKYGYTF
>TRBJ2-2|TRBV7-8|once|-
TGTGCCAGCAGCTTAACAGGGATCACCGGGGAGCTGTTTTTT
CASSLTGITGELFF
>TRBJ1-4|TRBV18|-|-
TGTGCCAGCTCACCCGTCGGTGCTAATGAAAAACTGTTTTTT
CASSPVGANEKLFF
>TRBJ2-3|TRBV10-3|-|-
TGTGCCATCAGTGTGATGAAGCAAGCAGATACGCAGTATTTT
CAISVMKQADTQYF
>TRBJ2-7|TRBV7-2|-|-
TGTGCCAGCAGGCTCGGACTCAGCTCCTACGAGCAGTACTTC
CASRLGLSSYEQYF
>TRBJ1-2|TRBV7-9|-|TRBD1
TGTGCCAGCAGCTTATCGACAGGGAGAGAAGGCTACACCTTC
CASSLSTGREGYTF
>TRBJ2-5|TRBV5-1|-|TRBD1
TGCGCCAGCAGCCTTCAACCCGGGACAGCGAAAGAGACCCAGTACTTC
CASSLQPGTAKETQYF
>TRBJ1-5|TRBV15|-|-
TGTGCCACCAGCAGAGGGTGGCAGTCCAATCAGCCCCAGCATTTT
CATSRGWQSNQPQHF
>TRBJ1-6|TRBV29-1|-|-
TGCAGCGTTGTCGAGGGTATGAGTTCACCCCTCCACTTT
CSVVEGMSSPLHF
>TRBJ2-5|TRBV5-1|-|TRBD1
TGCGCCAGCAGCTTCCAGGGGGCAGAGACCCAGTACTTC
CASSFQGAETQYF
>TRBJ1-1|TRBV5-6|-|-
TGTGCCAGCAGCTCCAGGGTAGCTAACCCCCTGGGCACTGAAGCTTTCTTT
CASSSRVANPLGTEAFF
>TRBJ2-4|TRBV11-2|-|-
TGTGCCAGCAGCTTAGAAGGACAGAAGTACTTC
CASSLEGQKYF
>TRBJ1-2|TRBV5-1|-|TRBD1
TGCGCCAGCAGCTTAACAGGGGGCGCTTCCTATGGCTACACCTTC
CASSLTGGASYGYTF